The entry below gives a single T cell receptor beta chain sequence along with its context. This receptor's antigen is unknown. Nothing much larger sits one base from this clone, and base qualities are not available. The data were taken from a study of blood T cells in healthy people across ages (dated by TCRdb to between 2015 and 2017). General notes on the study: In model experiments, template switching captured roughly one uniquely barcoded TCR beta cDNA molecule for every two T cells. Donors were grouped into four age groups: young (average roughly 16 years), middle-aged (less than 40), aged (around 56) and long-lived (just over 80). To avoid experimental bias, donors of different ages were randomly spread across the sequencing lanes. Age-related changes in TCR beta repertoire diversity were measured in the study by deep sequencing normalized with unique cDNA molecular identifiers. Using the same blood draw, the study looked at two additional independent replicas of 1 million unique cDNA reads for two donors, one aged 18 to 30 and the other aged 80 or older. The study at large found these results: There was a strong correlation between observed TCR beta diversity and the percentage of naive T cells measured by flow cytometry. The CMV infection status of donors was not known, potentially confounding age-related changes in expanded clonotypes. As age increased, observed TCR beta diversity per million T cells dropped in a roughly linear way, and a significant reduction was already evident by age roughly 36. Conclusive comparison of naive and antigen-experienced compartments was prevented by the profiling of bulk unsorted PBMCs. Compared with the aged group, the long-lived group had more naive CD4+ T cells, fewer expanded clones and increased TCR diversity, a pattern suggesting age selection. Estimates of total diversity based on one million sequenced T cells were regarded as lower bounds and as underestimates.

The method was 5' RACE. The instrument given in TCRdb is Illumina HiSeq 2500. The second PCR ran for roughly 7 to 11 cycles and used a J-beta primer mix along with a sample-barcoded 5' primer. A unique molecular identifier was introduced onto each TCR beta cDNA molecule by a template-switch 5' adaptor carrying 12 random nucleotides. Each sample yielded at least 2.5 million CDR3-containing paired-end reads. First-strand cDNA was synthesized from all RNA with the Mint cDNA synthesis kit, primed by a TRBC-specific oligonucleotide. Following uracil-DNA glycosylase treatment, a first 18-cycle PCR with universal primers M1SS and BC2_uni_R was performed on all cDNA. Under the source paper's analysis protocol: For normalization, 1 million high-quality reads, each with a distinct molecular identifier, were randomly selected from each sample. Instead of being binned into consensus sequences, reads with shared molecular identifiers were discarded. MiTCR, with a Q25 quality threshold and the strictest error-elimination algorithm, was used for CDR3 identification, clonotype clustering and error correction. A nonparametric unseen species model with Euler transformation was used to estimate a lower bound on total TCR beta diversity. TCRdb reran the public reads through fastp at Q25 and MiXCR, keeping productive beta chains. Every distinct CDR3 protein forms one entry, paired with its most common genes and DNA. It is TCRdb's table, rather than the study itself, that gives the V and J calls and clone size. Within this sample are hundreds of thousands of distinct CDR3 sequences, with under 25% of them counted one time only. The ten largest clones add up to 3.6% of the sample.

Trimming costs V 4 bases and J 0 bases, and their ends lie 11 bases apart. The CDR3 starts with the cysteine, ends with the phenylalanine, and has 15 residues. Just the 45-base CDR3 DNA is kept, in frame starting at base 1. Taken from the germline V gene (reference sequence), the CDR1 and CDR2 loops are SEHNR and FQNEAQ. The approximately 39 donors, aged 6 to 90 years, were systemically healthy Caucasian individuals from Russia. Each donor gave 8 to 10 milliliters of peripheral blood, drawn into EDTA-treated Vacutainer tubes. Ficoll-Paque density-gradient centrifugation was used to isolate PBMCs, with at least 7 million per sample. Total RNA was extracted from PBMCs with Trizol reagent, with at least 6 micrograms obtained per sample. Naive CD45RAhigh/CD27high T cell percentages were measured by flow cytometry on a PBMC aliquot from every donor.

The V and J genes are TRBV7-9 and TRBJ2-3; TRBD1 is a weak D gene call, 5 bases matching. The source is a man in his sixties or seventies in good health. The sequenced sample was blood. The DNA sequence reads TGTGCCAGCAGCTCCGACAGCTTTAGCACAGATACGCAGTATTTT. It is translated as CASSSDSFSTDTQYF.